Following are 12 T cell receptor beta chains from one sample sequenced in a study of CD8+CD57+ T cells in acquired aplastic anemia. Genomic DNA was employed as the template in profiling TCR beta VDJ and CDR3. TCRdb recomputed calls from the reads with MiXCR, one row per CDR3 protein. The sample has over 150,000 distinct CDR3 sequences; approximately 48% are singletons. Previously, flow cytometry had revealed CD8+CD57+ cell expansion in the patients chosen for sequencing. Specimen: sorted CD4+, CD8+, or CD8+CD57+ T cells (not recorded which) from PBMCs. These receptor sequences come from a human donor with aplastic anemia.

Details on this clonotype: At one boundary the junction diverges from the germline segment, which might be a read error. The gene calls are TRBV25-1 and TRBJ1-4; maybe TRBD1 (5 bases). Looked up from germline, CDR1 is MGHDK and CDR2 is SYGVNS. The CDR3 covers 17 residues. For the CDR3, the DNA is TGTGCCAGCAGTACCTCCTCGCTAAGGACAACTAATGTAAAACTGTTTTTT. Protein: CASSTSSLRTTNVKLFF. Looking up the rest from reference TRBV25-1 and TRBJ1-4 gives the full variable domain: EADIYQTPRYLVIGTGKKITLECSQTMGHDKMYWYQQDPGMELHLIHYSYGVNSTEKGDLSSESTVSRIRTEHFPLTLESARPSHTSQYLCASSTSSLRTTNVKLFFGSGTQLSVL.

The chain carries TRBV2 and TRBJ2-7; possibly TRBD2 for D (5 bases). Per the germline V gene, CDR1 is SNHLY and CDR2 is FYNNEI. The CDR3 is 14 amino acids. Trimming took 8 bases from V and 0 from J, leaving 14 bases between them. The CDR3 reads CASAPGRASYEQYF. The CDR3 DNA reads as TGTGCCAGCGCGCCTGGGCGGGCCTCCTACGAGCAGTACTTC.

The rearrangement links TRBV7-3 to TRBJ2-3, with 10 positions matching TRBD1. V was clipped by 5 bases and J by 4 bases; unmatched bases: 3. CDR1 and CDR2 (germline): SGHTA, FQGTGA. This CDR3 has 14 amino acids. The CDR3 sequence: CASSVTGGADTQYF. For the CDR3, the DNA is TGTGCCAGCAGCGTGACAGGGGGCGCAGATACGCAGTATTTT.

Of note for this clonotype: Being one base from a much bigger clone, this may be a read error. The DNA of the CDR3 is TGCGCCAGCAGCGCTAGGCTGGCCGAGGAGTATCAGCCCCAGCATTTT. Amino acids: CASSARLAEEYQPQHF. The rearrangement uses TRBV4-1 and TRBJ1-5; D remains unclear. The CDR3 covers 16 residues. V lost 5 bases to trimming and J lost 5 bases, with 19 bases between them. Germline V gene data show CDR1 as MGHRA and CDR2 as YSYEKL.

The V gene is TRBV2, the J gene TRBJ1-2; possibly TRBD1 for D (5 bases). Trimming left V 5 bases short and J 1 base short, with 20 bases between. CDR1 and CDR2 (germline): SNHLY, FYNNEI. The CDR3 sequence is 17 residues long. The CDR3 spells CASSSEGAGIVNYGYTF. As DNA, the CDR3 is TGTGCCAGCAGTTCCGAAGGGGCAGGGATTGTTAACTATGGCTACACCTTC. The whole variable domain, remainder taken from reference TRBV2 and TRBJ1-2, is EPEVTQTPSHQVTQMGQEVILRCVPISNHLYFYWYRQILGQKVEFLVSFYNNEISEKSEIFDDQFSVERPDGSNFTLKIRSTKLEDSAMYFCASSSEGAGIVNYGYTFGSGTRLTVV.

V is TRBV5-4 and J is TRBJ2-5; a weak D match, TRBD1 (6 bases). The CDR3 is made up of 14 amino acids. The V end lost 4 bases, the J end lost 4 bases, and 14 bases lay between the germline ends. The V gene's germline CDR1 is SGHNT and CDR2 YYREEE (reference sequence). CDR3 in amino acids: CASSGTGKGETQYF. The CDR3 DNA is TGTGCCAGCAGCGGTACAGGGAAAGGAGAGACCCAGTACTTC.

This clonotype was recorded at least ten times. The V call is TRBV7-8, the J call TRBJ2-1, with D tentatively TRBD1 (6 bases). There are 15 residues in the CDR3. Germline assignment: CDR1 SGHVS and CDR2 FQNEAQ. The V gene lost 4 bases and the J gene lost 3 bases, with 13 bases spanning the gap. This CDR3 reads CASSSRGGYYNEQFF. CDR3 bases: TGTGCCAGCAGCTCAAGAGGGGGTTACTACAATGAGCAGTTCTTC.

This clonotype was recorded a few times. The V gene is TRBV10-3, the J gene TRBJ1-6, with D hard to call. CDR1 ENHRY and CDR2 SYGVKD come from the germline V gene. The V gene lost 6 bases and the J gene lost 0 bases, with 9 bases spanning the gap. The CDR3 sequence is 15 residues long. DNA for the CDR3: TGTGCCATCAGCCTCAGACCCTCCTATAATTCACCCCTCCACTTT. Amino acids: CAISLRPSYNSPLHF.

The genes are TRBV20-1 and TRBJ2-3; TRBD2 matches at 8 bases. With 6 bases clipped from V and 6 bases from J, the junction kept 17 bases outside the gene matches. CDR1 is DFQATT and CDR2 is SNEGSKA in the germline V gene (reference sequence). The CDR3 has 16 amino acids. The CDR3 loop is CSAGLGQREFLDTQYF. For the CDR3, the DNA is TGCAGTGCCGGCCTCGGACAGCGGGAGTTTCTGGATACGCAGTATTTT.

This chain connects TRBV29-1 to TRBJ2-3; TRBD2 is a possible D gene (5 bases). This CDR3 comprises 11 residues. V lost 6 bases and J lost 2, with 6 bases in between. CDR1 is SQVTM, CDR2 ANQGSEA, per germline. The chain's CDR3 is CSVGITDTQYF. The CDR3 DNA follows: TGCAGCGTCGGGATCACAGATACGCAGTATTTT.

This sequence joins TRBV20-1 and TRBJ2-5; the match to TRBD2 covers 11 bases. Germline-derived CDR1 and CDR2 are DFQATT and SNEGSKA (reference sequence). The V and J ends lost 3 bases and 3 bases, in that order; junction bases with no gene match: 6. The CDR3 runs to 15 residues. CDR3 bases: TGCAGTGCTAGGGGAGATAGCGGGGGGGAAGAGACCCAGTACTTC. Protein sequence: CSARGDSGGEETQYF.

The rearrangement links TRBV7-8 to TRBJ2-7; D assignment may be TRBD1 or TRBD2 (5 bases each). Trimming removed 3 bases from V and 0 bases from J, with 9 bases in between. There are 14 residues in the CDR3. Per germline, CDR1 SGHVS and CDR2 FQNEAQ. As DNA, the CDR3 is TGTGCCAGCAGCTTGGGGACGGCCTCCTACGAGCAGTACTTC. As protein: CASSLGTASYEQYF.